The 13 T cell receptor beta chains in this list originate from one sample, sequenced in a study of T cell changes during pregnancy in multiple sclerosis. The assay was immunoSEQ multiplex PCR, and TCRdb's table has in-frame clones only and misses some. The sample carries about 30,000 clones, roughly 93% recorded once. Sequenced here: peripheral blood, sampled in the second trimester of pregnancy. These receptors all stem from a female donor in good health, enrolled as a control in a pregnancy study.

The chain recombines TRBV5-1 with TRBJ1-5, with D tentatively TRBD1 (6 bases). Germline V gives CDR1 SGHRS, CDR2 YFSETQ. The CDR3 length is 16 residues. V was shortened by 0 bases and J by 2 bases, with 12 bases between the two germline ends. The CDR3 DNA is TGCGCCAGCAGCTTGGGGATACAGGGAGGCAATCAGCCCCAGCATTTT. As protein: CASSLGIQGGNQPQHF.

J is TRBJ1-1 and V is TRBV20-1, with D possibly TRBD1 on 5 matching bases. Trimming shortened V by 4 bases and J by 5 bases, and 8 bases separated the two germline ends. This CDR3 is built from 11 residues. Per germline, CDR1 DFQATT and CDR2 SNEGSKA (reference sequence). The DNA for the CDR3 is TGCAGTGCTAAGGGGCGAACTGAAGCTTTCTTT. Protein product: CSAKGRTEAFF.

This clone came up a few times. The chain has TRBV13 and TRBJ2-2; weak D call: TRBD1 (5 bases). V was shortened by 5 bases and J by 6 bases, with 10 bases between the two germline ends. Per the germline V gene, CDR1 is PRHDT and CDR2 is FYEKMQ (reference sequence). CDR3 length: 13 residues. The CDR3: CASSPQGPGELFF. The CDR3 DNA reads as TGTGCCAGCAGCCCCCAGGGTCCCGGGGAGCTGTTTTTT.

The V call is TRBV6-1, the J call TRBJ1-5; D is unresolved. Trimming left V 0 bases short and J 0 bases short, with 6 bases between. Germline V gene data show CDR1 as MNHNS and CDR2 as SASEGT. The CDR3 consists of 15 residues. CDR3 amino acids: CASSEAMSSNQPQHF. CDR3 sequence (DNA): TGTGCCAGCAGTGAAGCGATGAGTAGCAATCAGCCCCAGCATTTT.

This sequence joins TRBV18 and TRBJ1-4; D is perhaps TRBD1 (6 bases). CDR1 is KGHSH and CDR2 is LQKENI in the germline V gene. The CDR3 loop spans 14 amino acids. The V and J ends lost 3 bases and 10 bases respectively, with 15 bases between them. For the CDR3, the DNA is TGTGCCAGCTCACCCCAACAGGGTTCAGCAAAACTGTTTTTT. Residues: CASSPQQGSAKLFF.

DNA for the CDR3: TGTGCCAGCAGTGAGCGGGGGGGCACAGATACGCAGTATTTT. This gives the protein CASSERGGTDTQYF. The chain combines TRBV6-4 with TRBJ2-3; 8 nucleotides line up with TRBD2. V gave up 3 bases and J gave up 1 base; unmatched junction bases: 0. The CDR3 loop spans 14 amino acids. CDR1 and CDR2 from the germline V gene are MRHNA and SNTAGT.

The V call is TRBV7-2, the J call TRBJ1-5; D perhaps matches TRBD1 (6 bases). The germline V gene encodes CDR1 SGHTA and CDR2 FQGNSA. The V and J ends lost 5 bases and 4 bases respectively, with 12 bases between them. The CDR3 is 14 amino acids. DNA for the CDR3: TGTGCCAGCAGCCCATACGGACAGAATCAGCCCCAGCATTTT. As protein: CASSPYGQNQPQHF.

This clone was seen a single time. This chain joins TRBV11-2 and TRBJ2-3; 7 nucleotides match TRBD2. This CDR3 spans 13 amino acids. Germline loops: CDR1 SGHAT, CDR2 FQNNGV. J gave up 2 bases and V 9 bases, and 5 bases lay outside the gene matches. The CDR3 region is CASTAGNTDTQYF. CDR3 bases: TGTGCCAGTACAGCGGGAAACACAGATACGCAGTATTTT.

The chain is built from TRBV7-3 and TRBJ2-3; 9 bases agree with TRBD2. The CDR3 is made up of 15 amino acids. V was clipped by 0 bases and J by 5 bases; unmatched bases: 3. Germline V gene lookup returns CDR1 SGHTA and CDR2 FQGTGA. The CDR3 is CASSLTSGSKDTQYF. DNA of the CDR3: TGTGCCAGCAGCTTAACTAGCGGGAGTAAAGATACGCAGTATTTT.

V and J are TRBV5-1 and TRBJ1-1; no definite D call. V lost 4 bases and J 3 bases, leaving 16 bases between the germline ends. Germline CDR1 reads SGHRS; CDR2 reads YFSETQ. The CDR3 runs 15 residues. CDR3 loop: CASSPSGWWDTEAFF. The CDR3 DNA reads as TGCGCCAGCAGCCCCTCGGGTTGGTGGGACACTGAAGCTTTCTTT.

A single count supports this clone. CDR3 protein: CSVEDRFDRGYGYTF. As DNA, the CDR3 is TGCAGCGTTGAAGACAGATTTGACAGGGGCTATGGCTACACCTTC. V gene TRBV29-1 combines with J gene TRBJ1-2; TRBD1 matches 8 bases. The germline V gene encodes CDR1 SQVTM and CDR2 ANQGSEA. V shed 0 bases and J 4 bases; nucleotides not matched to a gene: 7. This CDR3 has 15 amino acids.

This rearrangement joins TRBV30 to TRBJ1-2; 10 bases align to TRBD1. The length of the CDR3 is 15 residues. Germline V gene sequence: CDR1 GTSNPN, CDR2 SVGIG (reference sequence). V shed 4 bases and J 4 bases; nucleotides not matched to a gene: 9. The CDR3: CAWTHGDRGAYGYTF. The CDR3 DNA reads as TGTGCCTGGACCCACGGGGACAGGGGAGCCTATGGCTACACCTTC.

This chain's CDR3 is CASSFRAGGGANTEAFF. DNA for the CDR3: TGTGCCAGCAGCTTTCGGGCGGGAGGGGGCGCAAACACTGAAGCTTTCTTT. This chain uses TRBV11-2 with TRBJ1-1; 7 positions agree with TRBD1. Germline CDR1 SGHAT, CDR2 FQNNGV. This CDR3 is 17 amino acids long. The V and J ends lost 3 bases and 2 bases, in that order; junction bases with no gene match: 12. Full variable domain (missing parts from reference TRBV11-2 and TRBJ1-1): EAGVAQSPRYKIIEKRQSVAFWCNPISGHATLYWYQQILGQGPKLLIQFQNNGVVDDSQLPKDRFSAERLKGVDSTLKIQPAKLEDSAVYLCASSFRAGGGANTEAFFGQGTRLTVV.